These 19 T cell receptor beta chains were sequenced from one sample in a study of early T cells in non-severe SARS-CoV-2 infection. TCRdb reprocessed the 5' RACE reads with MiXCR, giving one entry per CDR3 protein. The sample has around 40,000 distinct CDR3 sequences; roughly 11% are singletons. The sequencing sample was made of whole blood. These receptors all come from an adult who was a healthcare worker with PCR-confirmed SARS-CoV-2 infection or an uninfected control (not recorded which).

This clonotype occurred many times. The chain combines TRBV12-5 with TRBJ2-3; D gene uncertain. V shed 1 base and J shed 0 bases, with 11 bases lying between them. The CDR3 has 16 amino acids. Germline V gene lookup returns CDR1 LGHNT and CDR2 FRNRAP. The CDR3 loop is CASGLGQTTSTDTQYF. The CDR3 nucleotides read TGTGCTAGTGGTTTGGGACAAACAACTAGCACAGATACGCAGTATTTT.

CDR3 loop: CASSQGPGVTDTQYF. CDR3 coding DNA: TGTGCCAGCAGCCAAGGCCCGGGGGTCACAGATACGCAGTATTTT. The chain links TRBV3-1 to TRBJ2-3; TRBD2 might be the D (6 bases). The V end was cut by 1 base, the J end by 2 bases, with 10 bases between. Germline V gene data show CDR1 as LGHDT and CDR2 as YNNKEL (reference sequence). The CDR3 is made up of 15 amino acids.

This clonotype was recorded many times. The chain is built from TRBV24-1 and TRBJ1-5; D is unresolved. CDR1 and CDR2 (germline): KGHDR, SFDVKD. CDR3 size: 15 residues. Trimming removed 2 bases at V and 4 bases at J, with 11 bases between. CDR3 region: CATSDSRNPNQPQHF. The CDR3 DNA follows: TGTGCCACCAGTGATTCGAGAAACCCAAATCAGCCCCAGCATTTT.

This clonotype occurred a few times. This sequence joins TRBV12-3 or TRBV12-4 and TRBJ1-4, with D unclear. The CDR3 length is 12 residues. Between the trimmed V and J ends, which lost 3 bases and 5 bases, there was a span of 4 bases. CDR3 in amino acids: CASSFVNEKLFF. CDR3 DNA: TGTGCCAGCAGTTTTGTCAATGAAAAACTGTTTTTT.

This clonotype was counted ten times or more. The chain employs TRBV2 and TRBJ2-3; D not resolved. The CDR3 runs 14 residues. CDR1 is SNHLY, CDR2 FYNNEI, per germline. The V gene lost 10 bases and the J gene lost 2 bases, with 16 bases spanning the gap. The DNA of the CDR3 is TGTGCCACCGAATCCTTAGGGTTCACAGATACGCAGTATTTT. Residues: CATESLGFTDTQYF.

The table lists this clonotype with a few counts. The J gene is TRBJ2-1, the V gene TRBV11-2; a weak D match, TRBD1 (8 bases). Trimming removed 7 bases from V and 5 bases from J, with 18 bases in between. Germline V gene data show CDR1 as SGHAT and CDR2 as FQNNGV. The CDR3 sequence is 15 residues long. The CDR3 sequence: CASITNRGGDNEQFF. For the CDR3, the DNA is TGTGCCAGCATCACCAACAGGGGGGGGGACAATGAGCAGTTCTTC.

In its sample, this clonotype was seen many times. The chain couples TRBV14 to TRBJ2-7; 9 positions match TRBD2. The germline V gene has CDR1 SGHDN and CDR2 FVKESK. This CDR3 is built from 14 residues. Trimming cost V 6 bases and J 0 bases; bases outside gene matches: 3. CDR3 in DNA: TGTGCCAGCAGTCCTAGCGGGGTCTCCTACGAGCAGTACTTC. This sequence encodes CASSPSGVSYEQYF. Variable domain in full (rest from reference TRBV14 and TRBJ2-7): EAGVTQFPSHSVIEKGQTVTLRCDPISGHDNLYWYRRVMGKEIKFLLHFVKESKQDESGMPNNRFLAERTGGTYSTLKVQPAELEDSGVYFCASSPSGVSYEQYFGPGTRLTVT.

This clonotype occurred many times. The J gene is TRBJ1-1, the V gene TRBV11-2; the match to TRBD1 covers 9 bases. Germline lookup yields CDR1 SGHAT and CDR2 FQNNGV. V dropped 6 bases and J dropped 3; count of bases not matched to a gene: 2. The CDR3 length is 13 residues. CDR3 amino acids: CASRGQGYTEAFF. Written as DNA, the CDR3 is TGTGCCAGCAGGGGACAGGGCTACACTGAAGCTTTCTTT.

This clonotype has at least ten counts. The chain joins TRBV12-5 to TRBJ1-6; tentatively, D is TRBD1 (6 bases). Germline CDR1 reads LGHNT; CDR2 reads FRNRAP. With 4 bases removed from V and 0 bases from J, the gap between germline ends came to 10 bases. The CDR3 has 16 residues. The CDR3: CASGSTGSSYNSPLHF. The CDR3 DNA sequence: TGTGCTAGTGGTTCAACAGGGAGCTCCTATAATTCACCCCTCCACTTT.

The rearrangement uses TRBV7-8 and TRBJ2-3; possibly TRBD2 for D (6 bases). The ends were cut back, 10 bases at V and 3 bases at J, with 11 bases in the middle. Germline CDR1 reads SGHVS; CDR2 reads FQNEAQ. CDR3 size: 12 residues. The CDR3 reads CATEGRTDTQYF. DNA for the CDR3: TGTGCCACCGAGGGGAGGACAGATACGCAGTATTTT.

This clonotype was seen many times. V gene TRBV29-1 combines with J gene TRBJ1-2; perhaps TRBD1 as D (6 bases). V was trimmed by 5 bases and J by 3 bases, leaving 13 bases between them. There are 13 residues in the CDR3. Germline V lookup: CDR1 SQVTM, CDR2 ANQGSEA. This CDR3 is CSVFQGTYYGYTF. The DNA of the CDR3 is TGCAGCGTTTTTCAGGGGACCTACTATGGCTACACCTTC.

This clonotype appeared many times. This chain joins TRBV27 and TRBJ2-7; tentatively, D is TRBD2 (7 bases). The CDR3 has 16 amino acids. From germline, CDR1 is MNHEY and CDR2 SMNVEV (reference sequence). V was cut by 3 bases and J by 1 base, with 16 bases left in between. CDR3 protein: CASSLGAGEGSYEQYF. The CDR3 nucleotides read TGTGCCAGCAGTTTGGGGGCAGGGGAGGGGTCCTACGAGCAGTACTTC.

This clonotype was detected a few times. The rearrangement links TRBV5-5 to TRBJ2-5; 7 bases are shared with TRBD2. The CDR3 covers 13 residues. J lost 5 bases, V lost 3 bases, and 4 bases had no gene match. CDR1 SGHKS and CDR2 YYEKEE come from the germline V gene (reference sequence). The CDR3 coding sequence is TGTGCCAGCAGCTCCATCGGGGGGGAGACCCAGTACTTC. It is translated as CASSSIGGETQYF.

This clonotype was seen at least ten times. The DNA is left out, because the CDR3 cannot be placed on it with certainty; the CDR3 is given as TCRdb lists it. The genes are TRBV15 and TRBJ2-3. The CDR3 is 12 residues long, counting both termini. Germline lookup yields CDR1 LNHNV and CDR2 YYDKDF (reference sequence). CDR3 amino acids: CATSSTSPTQYF.

The CDR3 DNA follows: TGTGCCAGCAAATTAAGACTGGGACACACAGACCAAGAGACCCAGTACTTC. It codes for CASKLRLGHTDQETQYF. The chain carries TRBV6-1 and TRBJ2-5; a possible D gene is TRBD1 (6 bases). Trimming removed 7 bases from V and 0 bases from J, with 21 bases in between. The CDR3 sequence is 17 residues long. Per the germline V gene, CDR1 is MNHNS and CDR2 is SASEGT.

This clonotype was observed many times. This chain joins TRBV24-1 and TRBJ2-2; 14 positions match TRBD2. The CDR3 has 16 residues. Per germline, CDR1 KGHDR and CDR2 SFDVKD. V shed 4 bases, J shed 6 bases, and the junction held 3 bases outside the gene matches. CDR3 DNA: TGTGCCACCAGTGACCCGACTAGCGGGGGGGCCGGGGAGCTGTTTTTT. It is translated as CATSDPTSGGAGELFF.

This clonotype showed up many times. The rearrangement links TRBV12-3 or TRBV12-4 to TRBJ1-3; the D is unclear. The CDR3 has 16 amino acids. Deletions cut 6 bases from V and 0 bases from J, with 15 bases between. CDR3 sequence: CASSRTTSDSGNTIYF. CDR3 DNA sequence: TGTGCCAGCAGCCGTACGACCTCCGACTCTGGAAACACCATATATTTT.

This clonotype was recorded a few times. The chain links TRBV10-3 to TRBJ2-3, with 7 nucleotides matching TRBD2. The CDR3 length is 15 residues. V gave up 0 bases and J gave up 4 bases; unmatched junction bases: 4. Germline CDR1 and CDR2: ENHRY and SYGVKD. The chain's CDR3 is CAISESWGGADTQYF. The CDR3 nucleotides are TGTGCCATCAGTGAGTCCTGGGGGGGGGCAGATACGCAGTATTTT.

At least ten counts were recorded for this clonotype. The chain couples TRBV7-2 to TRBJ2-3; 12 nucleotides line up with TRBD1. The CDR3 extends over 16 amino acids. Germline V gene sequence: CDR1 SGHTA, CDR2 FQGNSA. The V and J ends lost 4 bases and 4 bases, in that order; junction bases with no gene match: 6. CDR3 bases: TGTGCCAGCAGCTACACCGGGACAGGGGGCGCAGATACGCAGTATTTT. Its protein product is CASSYTGTGGADTQYF. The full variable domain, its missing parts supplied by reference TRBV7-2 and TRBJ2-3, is GAGVSQSPSNKVTEKGKDVELRCDPISGHTALYWYRQSLGQGLEFLIYFQGNSAPDKSGLPSDRFSAERTGGSVSTLTIQRTQQEDSAVYLCASSYTGTGGADTQYFGPGTRLTVL.